This TCR beta chain was captured by sequencing in a study of cytomegalovirus exposure and HLA in healthy donors (dated by TCRdb to 2017 to 2019). Background on the whole study: According to an earlier analysis of a few hundred of the donors, 200 million or so T cells yielded 90 million to 140 million unique TCR beta sequences and approximately 300 Gb of sequence data. An early release that covered around 590 HLA-typed donors contained about 300 gigabases of sequencing data and around 85 million unique TCR sequences. Of the roughly 390 genotyped donors, roughly 80% fell in the genetic ancestry cluster associated with self-reported Caucasian donors. The study was designed to test whether signatures of past pathogen exposure could be identified by cataloging public T cell receptors. The study profiled the T cell repertoires of 550 to 700 subjects by immunosequencing and related them to cytomegalovirus serostatus. Besides the first cohort of roughly 700 subjects, a separate validation cohort made up of 120 different subjects was used. The study combined high-throughput TCR immunosequencing, statistical association of individual TCRs with disease status, and machine learning to predict cytomegalovirus infection status. In a later analysis, previously published TCR beta repertoires from about 640 donors were re-analyzed and high-resolution HLA genotyping was added so that TCR occurrence patterns could be studied. In the later analysis, no new phenotypic data were used to find candidate immune exposures; instead, reliance was placed on TCR beta sequences and their occurrence across donors. To decide whether each TCR beta V gene segment behaved as functional or pseudogenic, an earlier analysis of some 600 of the donors relied on high-throughput TCR beta sequencing. Donor age, sex, ethnicity and CMV serostatus were collected together with the repertoire data. A later genetic analysis took genome-wide SNP genotypes for about 55% of the 666 donors and used that subset as a discovery cohort. Every discovery cohort repertoire had been produced on one sequencing platform. Class I and class II HLA loci were covered by the typing at four-digit resolution. Typing coverage varied by locus: 629-630 donors for A, B, C, DRB1 and DQB1; roughly 520 for DQA1; about 570 for DPA1; around 490 for DPB1. A handful of DR-DQ haplotypes were handled as single units for association and clustering because linkage in the cohort was strong. On average, approximately 250,000 unique TCR beta nucleotide sequences were sequenced per donor among about 400 genotyped donors of the cohort, with approximately 18% of those sequences being non-productive. Findings and caveats that apply to the study as a whole: A later analysis reported that several top co-occurrence clusters appeared linked to parvovirus B19, influenza, CMV and Epstein-Barr virus. In a later analysis, TCR association rates were found to vary across HLA loci, with the most associated TCRs seen for DRB1 alleles and the fewest for HLA-C alleles. Some IMGT-functional V segments, including TRBV6-2 and TRBV6-3, could not be told apart with the 87-base-pair reads, so those segments were excluded. It was suggested by the authors that the approach could potentially be generalized to other disease states and immunological phenotypes. Because some donors lacked HLA typing at each locus, the association tests relied only on the typed subset. The classifier was reported to diagnose cytomegalovirus status with high specificity and sensitivity in both the original cohort and the validation cohort. A further reported finding was that TCR beta sequences accurately predicted the HLA-A and HLA-B alleles for most subjects in the first cohort. In an earlier analysis of approximately 600 of the donors, most TCR beta V segments were observed in productive rearrangements about 87% or about 30% of the time, broadly matching IMGT annotations. The earlier analysis of 587 of the donors excluded approximately 17 rarely observed V segments, including chromosome 9 orphons, because counts were too low. Most TCR sequences were seen in very few donors, while some public TCRs were found in many individuals. A later analysis associated about 17,000 TCR beta sequences with specific HLA alleles at a false discovery rate of 0.05. Only TCR beta chains were sequenced in this cohort, and the absence of alpha or paired-chain data limited detectable features. V-gene and J-gene trimming of TCR beta chains was associated with a missense DCLRE1C variant in a later genetic analysis, and the association was replicated in an independent cohort. In the study, about 150 TCR beta chains were listed as associated with cytomegalovirus. A later analysis found that most CMV-associated TCR beta chains appeared HLA-restricted, with HLA associations seemingly driven largely by CMV exposure. Presence/absence analyses assumed roughly uniform sequencing depth across donors, an assumption that may not hold. In a later analysis, HLA-associated TCR beta chains were found to be more clonally expanded and to have lower generation probabilities than equally common non-associated chains. A cluster of highly shared sequence variants was judged likely to represent a technical artifact of the sequencing pipeline. According to a later genetic analysis, donors in an Asian-associated ancestry cluster had fewer N-insertions in productive TCRs than the approximately 610-donor mean. Immune exposure information for the cohort was limited to CMV serostatus. Three of the identified cytomegalovirus-associated TCR beta chains were confirmed in vitro to be specific for cytomegalovirus antigens. When HLA alleles, especially DR and DQ, strongly co-occurred, TCR associations were difficult to assign to individual alleles. Correlated functional status among segregating V segments might reflect linkage disequilibrium, but an unknown experimental factor could not be ruled out.

The protocol used for the library was the immunoSEQ multiplex PCR assay. The multiplex PCR relied on a mix of 60 forward primers for TCR Vbeta segments and 13 reverse primers for TCR Jbeta segments. Amplification of the CDR3 region of rearranged TCR beta genes was performed with a multiplex PCR assay on genomic DNA. On the Illumina HiSeq System, the amplified TCR beta libraries were sequenced as 87-base-pair reads. Per the authors' processing: In a later analysis, tens of millions of unique TCR beta chains were counted across the 500 to 850 repertoires, and approximately 11 million of these chains were shared by at least two donors. A nearest-neighbor algorithm error-corrected the raw reads and collapsed the reads into unique sequences, merging closely related sequences to remove PCR and sequencing errors. Alignment of CDR3 sequences to IMGT reference sequences was used to assign V, D and J gene segments. For a sequence to be retained, a match of at least six nucleotides to both a V gene segment and a J gene segment was required. Rearrangements were called productive when the CDR3 lacked stop codons and stayed in frame with V and J; all others were non-productive. Following IMGT convention, CDR3 was defined as the stretch from the second conserved V-encoded cysteine to the conserved J-encoded phenylalanine. The earlier analysis of about 620 of the donors excluded sequences that lacked an unambiguous match to a single V gene segment. An earlier analysis of a few hundred of the donors called V segments functional above 56.7% productive rearrangements and segregating when the between-donor standard deviation exceeded 5%. A statistical classification framework was built for diagnosing cytomegalovirus status from the catalog of TCR beta chain sequences. A later analysis assigned V and J genes by comparing TCR nucleotide sequences with IMGT/GENE-DB human TR gene sequences. In a later analysis, CDR3 sequences and most-parsimonious VDJ recombination scenarios were assigned using the TCRdist pipeline. In a later analysis, each TCR beta chain was defined by its CDR3 amino acid sequence together with its V-gene family, and reads lacking a unique V-gene family were excluded. A later analysis removed 500 to 650 highly shared, low-generation-probability nucleotide sequences to deal with suspected cross-contamination and a sequencing artifact. In a later analysis, a clonal expansion index was calculated for each public chain from normalized within-repertoire ranks of inferred template counts. A later analysis computed generation probabilities with a VDJ recombination model fitted to out-of-frame rearrangements, and checked the results against IGoR. In a later analysis, TCR-TCR, TCR-HLA and TCR-CMV co-occurrence was scored with hypergeometric tests, and a repertoire-size bias correction was applied to TCR pairs. A later analysis estimated false discovery rates by permuting HLA or CMV assignments 20 times. In a later analysis, co-occurring TCRs were grouped using DBSCAN, and TCRdist sequence similarity was added for clustering within HLA-allele-positive subsets. Co-occurrence clustering excluded repertoires with fewer than 30,000 or more than 120,000 public chains, plus five with anomalous nucleotide sharing. This immuneACCESS table, as held by TCRdb, lists in-frame sequences with V and J called but not all clones. Of the missing ones, under half trace to an unresolved V gene in checked studies; the others have no known cause. V and J calls and clone size follow that table, whereas D and trimming were derived from the DNA. A total of 100,000 to 150,000 clones appear in this sample, 70% to 80% of them only once. The ten most abundant clones make up under 3% of the sample.

The cohort was made up of 500 to 850 healthy bone marrow donors. At the time of sampling, every cohort member was nominally healthy, though immune exposures that went unrecorded were likely present. The donor tested CMV seropositive, placing the donor among the 290 or so seropositive members of the cohort. Every donor gave a peripheral blood sample, and the peripheral blood mononuclear cells from that sample were used for TCR beta sequencing. The Qiagen DNeasy Blood Extraction Kit was used to extract genomic DNA from the blood cell samples. This clone appeared a few times. Its antigen is currently not known. No much larger clone exists at a distance of one base, and base qualities are not known. Reading the germline V gene gives CDR1 SGHTS and CDR2 YDEGEE. Trimming takes 6 bases off V and 1 base off J; junction bases not matched to a gene: 7. The CDR3 starts with the cysteine, ends with the phenylalanine, and has 15 residues. The sequence is cut down to CDR3 DNA, 45 bases in frame from base 1.

The sequence is built from TRBV5-8 and TRBJ2-1; 7 bases in between match TRBD2. The receptor's source is a woman aged 60-75 years in good health and CMV-seropositive. Sequenced material: PBMCs. For the CDR3, the sequence is CASTSRGESYNEQFF. The DNA sequence follows: TGTGCCAGCACCTCCCGGGGGGAGTCCTACAATGAGCAGTTCTTC.